What follows describes a single T cell receptor (beta chain). The antigen is not known. In germline, CDR1 is MNHEY, CDR2 SMNVEV (reference sequence). Trimming took 4 bases from V and 6 from J; bases not matched to a gene: 11. The CDR3 length is 16 residues. This record comes from a study of cytomegalovirus exposure and HLA in healthy donors. Study results and limitations: A list of roughly 160 TCR beta chains associated with cytomegalovirus was given.

Some clones are missing from TCRdb's copy, which holds only in-frame ones; the method was immunoSEQ multiplex PCR. The data contain fewer than 250,000 clones, roughly 83% of them seen just once; the ten biggest clones take up roughly 6%. This TCR was sampled from a woman under 30 in good health and CMV-seronegative. The chain links TRBV27 to TRBJ2-7; TRBD2 agrees at 11 bases. The sequencing input was PBMCs. The CDR3 loop reads CASSSGLADRRREQYF. CDR3 sequence (DNA): TGTGCCAGCAGTTCGGGACTAGCGGATCGTCGTCGCGAGCAGTACTTC.